This T cell receptor (beta chain) was recovered during a study of CD8+CD57+ T cells in acquired aplastic anemia. On the study more broadly: Sorting CD4+ and CD8+ cells gave DNA averaging 3.2 ug. Study conclusions and caveats: Patients and controls shared under 35 CD8+ CDR3 sequences, which appeared highly expressed in patients and within their immunodominant clones. Patients and controls had CD8+ Simpson's diversity values that were not significantly distinct.

The TCR beta profiling, which covered VDJ combination and CDR3 sequence, was carried out using genomic DNA as the template. MiXCR, run by TCRdb on the reads, gives a single entry per CDR3 protein. Of 150,000 to 200,000 distinct CDR3 sequences in the sample, under 70% were seen once. In its sample, this clonotype was seen a few times. Its antigen is not known. This clonotype was sampled from a human donor with severe aplastic anemia or a healthy control (not recorded which). The sample consisted of sorted CD4+, CD8+, or CD8+CD57+ T cells (not recorded which) from PBMCs.

CDR3 loop: CASSRQGQISEQYF. The CDR3 DNA reads as TGCGCCAGCAGTAGACAGGGCCAGATCTCCGAGCAGTACTTC. This chain joins TRBV10-2 and TRBJ2-7; 7 nucleotides align to TRBD1. CDR3 size: 14 residues. Germline CDR1 is WSHSY and CDR2 is SAAADI. V dropped 5 bases and J dropped 6; count of bases not matched to a gene: 10.